The 23 T cell receptor beta chains below were found in one sample sequenced in a study of OX40 agonist ivuxolimab in advanced cancers. Clones were read by immunoSEQ multiplex PCR, and TCRdb kept only the in-frame ones, dropping some. Among about 36,000 clones listed, approximately 80% were seen once. The sample here was CD4+ or CD8+ T cells sorted from blood, taken in a trial of the OX40 agonist ivuxolimab. The receptor set was obtained from an adult with an advanced solid tumor such as melanoma, head and neck, liver or kidney cancer.

The chain joins TRBV7-9 to TRBJ2-1; a possible D gene is TRBD1 (6 bases). CDR1 SEHNR and CDR2 FQNEAQ come from the germline V gene (reference sequence). The CDR3 length is 14 residues. V dropped 1 base and J dropped 3 bases, with 7 bases sitting between them. Here the CDR3 DNA reads TGTGCCAGCAGCTTAGGACAGGACTACAATGAGCAGTTCTTC. It translates to CASSLGQDYNEQFF.

This clone has just one count. This chain uses TRBV11-1 with TRBJ2-7; D unclear. Trimming removed 4 bases at V and 1 base at J, with 8 bases between. This CDR3 is built from 13 residues. Germline CDR1 reads SGHAT; CDR2 reads FQDESV (reference sequence). The CDR3 spells CASSWAGSYEQYF. As DNA, the CDR3 is TGTGCCAGCAGCTGGGCAGGATCCTACGAGCAGTACTTC.

This clone was counted only a few times. The V call is TRBV19, the J call TRBJ1-2; D uncertain. The CDR3 is 12 amino acids. Per the germline V gene, CDR1 is LNHDA and CDR2 is SQIVND (reference sequence). The germline V and J ends were trimmed by 3 bases and 7 bases, with 9 bases remaining between them. The CDR3 sequence is CASSIWGGGYTF. The CDR3 DNA is TGTGCCAGTAGTATCTGGGGAGGTGGCTACACCTTC.

The chain links TRBV7-2 to TRBJ2-7; 7 nucleotides agree with TRBD1. Trimming cost V 3 bases and J 2 bases; bases outside gene matches: 7. From germline, CDR1 is SGHTA and CDR2 FQGNSA. The CDR3 runs 15 residues. CDR3 sequence reads: CASSLDRQTTYEQYF. In nucleotides, the CDR3 is TGTGCCAGCAGCTTGGACAGGCAAACTACCTACGAGCAGTACTTC. Full variable domain (outside the CDR3, taken from reference TRBV7-2 and TRBJ2-7): GAGVSQSPSNKVTEKGKDVELRCDPISGHTALYWYRQSLGQGLEFLIYFQGNSAPDKSGLPSDRFSAERTGGSVSTLTIQRTQQEDSAVYLCASSLDRQTTYEQYFGPGTRLTVT.

V usage is TRBV7-8 and J usage is TRBJ2-7, with a tentative D call TRBD2 (6 bases). Between the trimmed V and J ends, which lost 3 bases and 6 bases, there was a span of 12 bases. The length of the CDR3 is 13 residues. CDR1 is SGHVS, CDR2 FQNEAQ, per germline. The DNA of the CDR3 is TGTGCCAGCAGCTTGGGGACTCCCCCCGAGCAGTACTTC. It translates to CASSLGTPPEQYF. Full variable domain (remainder filled in from reference TRBV7-8 and TRBJ2-7): GAGVSQSPRYKVAKRGQDVALRCDPISGHVSLFWYQQALGQGPEFLTYFQNEAQLDKSGLPSDRFFAERPEGSVSTLKIQRTQQEDSAVYLCASSLGTPPEQYFGPGTRLTVT.

V usage is TRBV6-1 and J usage is TRBJ1-1; D is unresolved. The germline V and J ends were trimmed by 4 bases and 11 bases, with 11 bases remaining between them. CDR3 size: 11 residues. Germline CDR1 and CDR2: MNHNS and SASEGT. The CDR3 sequence: CASSVFPAAFF. CDR3 nucleotides: TGTGCCAGCAGTGTATTCCCGGCGGCTTTCTTT.

This clone has more than one count but fewer than ten. This chain uses TRBV6-5 with TRBJ2-7; tentatively, D is TRBD1 (6 bases). From germline, CDR1 is MNHEY and CDR2 SVGAGI. The CDR3 totals 13 residues. V was shortened by 5 bases and J by 3 bases, with 11 bases between the two germline ends. CDR3 protein: CASSDRSYYEQYF. Here the CDR3 DNA reads TGTGCCAGCAGTGACAGGTCCTACTACGAGCAGTACTTC.

The rearrangement uses TRBV6-6 and TRBJ1-4, with D unclear. CDR1 and CDR2 from the germline V gene are MNHNY and SVGAGI (reference sequence). This CDR3 has 16 amino acids. V shed 6 bases and J shed 0 bases, with 14 bases lying between them. CDR3 sequence (DNA): TGTGCCAGCAGGCCGACTGACACTGCAACTAATGAAAAACTGTTTTTT. Its translation: CASRPTDTATNEKLFF.

The chain is built from TRBV7-5 and TRBJ2-7. TRBV7-5 corresponds to a pseudogene. CDR3 length: 16 amino acids. This chain's CDR3 is CASSDQGVGVLSEQYF. The CDR3 coding sequence is TGTGCCAGCAGCGACCAGGGAGTGGGAGTCTTGAGCGAGCAGTACTTC.

The chain is built from TRBV28 and TRBJ1-2; TRBD1 aligns across 9 bases. Germline CDR1 reads MDHEN; CDR2 reads SYDVKM. The CDR3 is made up of 13 amino acids. Losses at the gene ends were 8 bases for V and 4 bases for J; bases not matched to a gene: 5. CDR3: CASVNRGPYGYTF. CDR3 sequence (DNA): TGTGCCAGCGTTAACAGGGGGCCCTATGGCTACACCTTC.

The chain recombines TRBV18 with TRBJ2-5; D call uncertain. This CDR3 has 13 residues. V lost 4 bases to trimming and J lost 0 bases, with 6 bases between them. Looked up from germline, CDR1 is KGHSH and CDR2 is LQKENI. The CDR3 coding sequence is TGTGCCAGCTCACTGTCGTACCAAGAGACCCAGTACTTC. This sequence encodes CASSLSYQETQYF. The entire variable domain, with the rest obtained from reference TRBV18 and TRBJ2-5, is as follows: NAGVMQNPRHLVRRRGQEARLRCSPMKGHSHVYWYRQLPEEGLKFMVYLQKENIIDESGMPKERFSAEFPKEGPSILRIQQVVRGDSAAYFCASSLSYQETQYFGPGTRLLVL.

The rearrangement links TRBV7-2 to TRBJ2-7, with D perhaps matching TRBD1 (5 bases). CDR3 size: 16 residues. With 1 base removed from V and 5 bases from J, the gap between germline ends came to 18 bases. Looked up from germline, CDR1 is SGHTA and CDR2 is FQGNSA. The CDR3 DNA sequence: TGTGCCAGCAGCTTAGGGGCCTGGGGCCCCCTCCACGAGCAGTACTTC. It encodes CASSLGAWGPLHEQYF.

Notes on this clone: This clone may be a read error of a much larger clone one base away. V and J are TRBV6-1 and TRBJ2-7, with 8 bases aligning to TRBD1. There are 15 residues in the CDR3. The V gene's germline CDR1 is MNHNS and CDR2 SASEGT. The CDR3 DNA reads TGTGTCAGCCCTGAACCCGGGACAGGAACCTACGAGCAGTACTTC. Protein: CVSPEPGTGTYEQYF.

The chain recombines TRBV7-8 with TRBJ2-5; D is unclear. CDR1 and CDR2 from the germline V gene are SGHVS and FQNEAQ. The CDR3 contains 13 residues. V was clipped by 1 base and J by 2 bases, with 5 bases between them. This CDR3 is CASSLVGQETQYF. Here the CDR3 DNA reads TGTGCCAGCAGCTTAGTCGGGCAAGAGACCCAGTACTTC.

This clone was picked up one time. The chain joins TRBV29-1 to TRBJ1-2, with 7 bases lining up with TRBD1. The CDR3 has 12 residues. Germline lookup yields CDR1 SQVTM and CDR2 ANQGSEA. J was trimmed by 5 bases and V by 7 bases; bases with no gene match: 7. The CDR3: CSDRQGSYGYTF. In DNA, the CDR3 is TGCAGCGATCGACAGGGTTCGTATGGCTACACCTTC. Using reference TRBV29-1 and TRBJ1-2 for the parts outside the CDR3, the full variable domain is SAVISQKPSRDICQRGTSLTIQCQVDSQVTMMFWYRQQPGQSLTLIATANQGSEATYESGFVIDKFPISRPNLTFSTLTVSNMSPEDSSIYLCSDRQGSYGYTFGSGTRLTVV.

This chain connects TRBV2 to TRBJ1-4, with 7 bases that match TRBD1. Germline V gene lookup returns CDR1 SNHLY and CDR2 FYNNEI. V gave up 7 bases and J gave up 4 bases; unmatched junction bases: 3. CDR3 length equals 13 residues. The CDR3 nucleotides read TGTGCCAGCATGACAGGGAGTAATGAAAAACTGTTTTTT. Protein product: CASMTGSNEKLFF.

V usage is TRBV19 and J usage is TRBJ2-1; D unresolved. V was trimmed by 5 bases and J by 0 bases, leaving 8 bases between them. This CDR3 is built from 14 residues. The germline V gene has CDR1 LNHDA and CDR2 SQIVND (reference sequence). Here the CDR3 reads CASSPDFSYNEQFF. The DNA for the CDR3 is TGTGCCAGTAGTCCGGATTTCTCCTACAATGAGCAGTTCTTC. Drawing the rest from reference TRBV19 and TRBJ2-1, the complete variable domain is DGGITQSPKYLFRKEGQNVTLSCEQNLNHDAMYWYRQDPGQGLRLIYYSQIVNDFQKGDIAEGYSVSREKKESFPLTVTSAQKNPTAFYLCASSPDFSYNEQFFGPGTRLTVL.

The chain uses TRBV4-1 and TRBJ2-7; D possibly corresponds to TRBD1 (6 bases). CDR1 is MGHRA and CDR2 is YSYEKL in the germline V gene. V lost 2 bases and J 1 base, leaving 12 bases between the germline ends. This CDR3 has 15 amino acids. Here the CDR3 DNA reads TGCGCCAGCAGCCAATCCCCAGGGGTATCCTACGAGCAGTACTTC. As protein: CASSQSPGVSYEQYF.

The rearrangement uses TRBV2 and TRBJ2-5, with D tentatively TRBD2 (5 bases). CDR1 is SNHLY, CDR2 FYNNEI, per germline. The CDR3 is 14 residues long. The V end was cut by 5 bases, the J end by 11 bases, with 21 bases between. CDR3 nucleotides: TGTGCCAGCAGTCCGGGGATTTCGTACGTCGGGCAGTACTTC. Its protein product is CASSPGISYVGQYF.

The CDR3 region is CATSSSRSPYNEQFF. CDR3 DNA sequence: TGTGCCACCAGCAGTAGCAGGTCTCCATACAATGAGCAGTTCTTC. V gene TRBV15 combines with J gene TRBJ2-1; no clear D. Germline assignment: CDR1 LNHNV and CDR2 YYDKDF (reference sequence). Trimming took 3 bases from V and 4 from J, leaving 13 bases between them. The CDR3 is 15 amino acids. Looking up the rest from reference TRBV15 and TRBJ2-1 gives the full variable domain: DAMVIQNPRYQVTQFGKPVTLSCSQTLNHNVMYWYQQKSSQAPKLLFHYYDKDFNNEADTPDNFQSRRPNTSFCFLDIRSPGLGDTAMYLCATSSSRSPYNEQFFGPGTRLTVL.

The chain uses TRBV29-1 and TRBJ2-7; D is unclear. Trimming removed 0 bases from V and 0 bases from J, with 6 bases in between. Germline CDR1 and CDR2: SQVTM and ANQGSEA. The CDR3 extends over 13 amino acids. The chain's CDR3 is CSVEETISYEQYF. The CDR3 coding sequence is TGCAGCGTTGAAGAGACGATCTCCTACGAGCAGTACTTC.

This chain connects TRBV19 to TRBJ1-6, with 11 nucleotides matching TRBD1. Germline trimming cut 4 bases from V and 2 bases from J; bases unmatched to any gene: 4. The CDR3 totals 17 residues. CDR1 is LNHDA and CDR2 is SQIVND in the germline V gene (reference sequence). The CDR3 here is CASSKDRGLAYNSPLHF. Here the CDR3 DNA reads TGTGCCAGTAGTAAGGACAGGGGGCTGGCCTATAATTCACCCCTCCACTTT.

The chain is built from TRBV5-1 and TRBJ2-2; maybe TRBD1 (6 bases). The CDR3 runs to 16 residues. The V end was cut by 0 bases, the J end by 5 bases, with 14 bases between. From germline, CDR1 is SGHRS and CDR2 YFSETQ. This chain's CDR3 is CASSLDKGQRTGELFF. The CDR3 nucleotides are TGCGCCAGCAGCTTGGATAAAGGACAGAGAACCGGGGAGCTGTTTTTT.